A selection of T cell receptor beta chains follows, all from one sample in a study of T cells in localized non-small cell lung cancer. Assay used: immunoSEQ multiplex PCR; TCRdb lists only in-frame clones, some missing. The table shows around 30,000 clones, with around four fifths occurring only once. Sample: peripheral blood, taken before any cancer treatment. The receptors were sampled from a male donor at least 60 years old with stage III squamous cell lung carcinoma. CDR3s include the opening cysteine and the closing phenylalanine or tryptophan. The order of the fields is CDR3 DNA, CDR3 protein, clone size, D gene, V gene, J gene. A D gene is named only where the DNA matches it firmly. A row's size may be missing; if present it is once, few, many or a size class.

CDR3nt: TGTGCCAGTAGTATCGGGGGTGGGAACACTGAAGCTTTCTTT
CDR3aa: CASSIGGGNTEAFF
abundance: -
d_gene: -
v_gene: TRBV19
j_gene: TRBJ1-1

CDR3nt: TGTGCCAGCACCAACGGAGGGGGTAGAGGCGAGCAGTACTTC
CDR3aa: CASTNGGGRGEQYF
abundance: -
d_gene: -
v_gene: TRBV6-5
j_gene: TRBJ2-7

CDR3nt: TGTGCCAGCAGCTTACACGACCGAGGGATCACAGATACGCAGTATTTT
CDR3aa: CASSLHDRGITDTQYF
abundance: -
d_gene: -
v_gene: TRBV11-1
j_gene: TRBJ2-3

CDR3nt: TGTGCCAGCAGAGGACCCAGGGCCGACCAGCCCCAGCATTTT
CDR3aa: CASRGPRADQPQHF
abundance: -
d_gene: -
v_gene: TRBV28
j_gene: TRBJ1-5

CDR3nt: TGTGCCAGCAGCCTCGCGCGGGGCGGACCTAGGTCCCTCCACTTT
CDR3aa: CASSLARGGPRSLHF
abundance: few
d_gene: -
v_gene: TRBV7-2
j_gene: TRBJ1-6

CDR3nt: TGTGCCAGCAGCTCTGGACGGACTGAAGCTTTCTTT
CDR3aa: CASSSGRTEAFF
abundance: -
d_gene: -
v_gene: TRBV7-6
j_gene: TRBJ1-1

CDR3nt: TGTGCCAATCAGACATCTGGGGGTCATTACGAGCAGTACTTC
CDR3aa: CANQTSGGHYEQYF
abundance: -
d_gene: -
v_gene: TRBV7-3
j_gene: TRBJ2-7

CDR3nt: TGTGCCAGCAGCCAAGGGTTAATTAGCGGTAGCTCCTACGAGCAGTACTTC
CDR3aa: CASSQGLISGSSYEQYF
abundance: -
d_gene: -
v_gene: TRBV14
j_gene: TRBJ2-7

CDR3nt: TGTGCCAGCAGTTTAAAAGGGCATGGCTACACCTTC
CDR3aa: CASSLKGHGYTF
abundance: few
d_gene: -
v_gene: TRBV27
j_gene: TRBJ1-2

CDR3nt: TGTGCCAGCAGACCCGGGACAGGGGGACAGACCCAGTACTTC
CDR3aa: CASRPGTGGQTQYF
abundance: -
d_gene: TRBD1
v_gene: TRBV28
j_gene: TRBJ2-5

CDR3nt: TGTGCCAGCAGTGAACCTCGTAGACAGGGGGCTGATGGCTACACCTTC
CDR3aa: CASSEPRRQGADGYTF
abundance: -
d_gene: TRBD1
v_gene: TRBV2
j_gene: TRBJ1-2

CDR3nt: TGTGCCAGCAGCTTATCTCCAGGCCTTTTAAACTATGGCTACACCTTC
CDR3aa: CASSLSPGLLNYGYTF
abundance: -
d_gene: -
v_gene: TRBV7-2
j_gene: TRBJ1-2

CDR3nt: TGTGCCAGCTCCCCTGGAGGGGATAATGAAAAACTGTTTTTT
CDR3aa: CASSPGGDNEKLFF
abundance: -
d_gene: -
v_gene: TRBV18
j_gene: TRBJ1-4

CDR3nt: TGTGCCTGGAAGAGCTCTGGGGCCAACGTCCTGACTTTC
CDR3aa: CAWKSSGANVLTF
abundance: few
d_gene: -
v_gene: TRBV30
j_gene: TRBJ2-6

CDR3nt: TGTGCCAGCAGTTACTCCTATGGGGACACAAGCACAGATACGCAGTATTTT
CDR3aa: CASSYSYGDTSTDTQYF
abundance: -
d_gene: -
v_gene: TRBV11-1
j_gene: TRBJ2-3

CDR3nt: TGTGCCAGCAGCCCCATTAGGGCAGGCACCGGGGAGCTGTTTTTT
CDR3aa: CASSPIRAGTGELFF
abundance: -
d_gene: -
v_gene: TRBV9
j_gene: TRBJ2-2

CDR3nt: TGTGCCAGCGGCCACATGACTGAGCAGTACTTC
CDR3aa: CASGHMTEQYF
abundance: -
d_gene: -
v_gene: TRBV7-2
j_gene: TRBJ2-7

CDR3nt: TGCAGTGCTTATAGCGGCAATGAGCAGTTCTTC
CDR3aa: CSAYSGNEQFF
abundance: few
d_gene: -
v_gene: TRBV20-1
j_gene: TRBJ2-1

CDR3nt: TGTGCCAGCAGTTACAGTGGAACAGATACGCAGTATTTT
CDR3aa: CASSYSGTDTQYF
abundance: -
d_gene: -
v_gene: TRBV6-5
j_gene: TRBJ2-3

CDR3nt: TGTGCCAGCAGCCAAGGGACAGGGGCTGAAGCTTTCTTT
CDR3aa: CASSQGTGAEAFF
abundance: -
d_gene: TRBD1
v_gene: TRBV6-5
j_gene: TRBJ1-1

CDR3nt: TGTGCCTGGAGTGTAGTTGATGAGCAGTACTTC
CDR3aa: CAWSVVDEQYF
abundance: -
d_gene: -
v_gene: TRBV30
j_gene: TRBJ2-7

CDR3nt: TGTGCCAGCAGCTTTCAGGGTAGTGGAAACACCATATATTTT
CDR3aa: CASSFQGSGNTIYF
abundance: -
d_gene: -
v_gene: TRBV7-2
j_gene: TRBJ1-3

CDR3nt: TGTGCCAGCAGCTTAAGGGCGGGACTGGGGGTCTTT
CDR3aa: CASSLRAGLGVF
abundance: few
d_gene: -
v_gene: TRBV11-2
j_gene: TRBJ1-1

CDR3nt: TGTGCCAGCAGCCGAGGGACAATCGGCAATCAGCCCCAGCATTTT
CDR3aa: CASSRGTIGNQPQHF
abundance: -
d_gene: -
v_gene: TRBV5-8
j_gene: TRBJ1-5

CDR3nt: TGTGCCAGCAGCTCCACCAGGGGGCTAGGGGCCAACGTCCTGACTTTC
CDR3aa: CASSSTRGLGANVLTF
abundance: -
d_gene: TRBD1
v_gene: TRBV7-9
j_gene: TRBJ2-6

CDR3nt: TGTGCCAGCACTGCCCCGCCAGGCTATGGCTACACCTTC
CDR3aa: CASTAPPGYGYTF
abundance: -
d_gene: -
v_gene: TRBV9
j_gene: TRBJ1-2

CDR3nt: TGTGCCAGCAGCACCCAAGAGGGACTCCTCACAGATACGCAGTATTTT
CDR3aa: CASSTQEGLLTDTQYF
abundance: -
d_gene: -
v_gene: TRBV9
j_gene: TRBJ2-3

CDR3nt: TGTGCCAGCAGCTTAGAGGGGGTCAGCTCCTACAATGAGCAGTTCTTC
CDR3aa: CASSLEGVSSYNEQFF
abundance: once
d_gene: -
v_gene: TRBV13
j_gene: TRBJ2-1

CDR3nt: TGCGCCAGCAGCTTGGTAGGCGGGACTTTCGACGGAACTAACTATGGCTACACCTTC
CDR3aa: CASSLVGGTFDGTNYGYTF
abundance: -
d_gene: -
v_gene: TRBV5-1
j_gene: TRBJ1-2

CDR3nt: TGTGCCAGCTCACCGGGGGGCTACGAGCAGTACTTC
CDR3aa: CASSPGGYEQYF
abundance: -
d_gene: -
v_gene: TRBV18
j_gene: TRBJ2-7

CDR3nt: TGTGCCAGCAGTGAATACGGGACAGGAGCGTTCGAGCAGTACTTC
CDR3aa: CASSEYGTGAFEQYF
abundance: -
d_gene: TRBD1
v_gene: TRBV6-1
j_gene: TRBJ2-7

CDR3nt: TGCGCCAGCAGCCCAGCGTATACTAGCGGGAGGGCCTACGAGCAGTACTTC
CDR3aa: CASSPAYTSGRAYEQYF
abundance: -
d_gene: TRBD2
v_gene: TRBV5-1
j_gene: TRBJ2-7

CDR3nt: TGTGCCAGCAGCATGGCAGGGGAAGATACGCAGTATTTT
CDR3aa: CASSMAGEDTQYF
abundance: -
d_gene: -
v_gene: TRBV7-3
j_gene: TRBJ2-3

CDR3nt: TGTGCCAGCAGCGGGGGGCTCGCAACTAATGAAAAACTGTTTTTT
CDR3aa: CASSGGLATNEKLFF
abundance: -
d_gene: -
v_gene: TRBV9
j_gene: TRBJ1-4

CDR3nt: TGCAGCGTCTCCCGACAGGGAGGAGAGAACACTGAAGCTTTCTTT
CDR3aa: CSVSRQGGENTEAFF
abundance: -
d_gene: TRBD1
v_gene: TRBV29-1
j_gene: TRBJ1-1

CDR3nt: TGTGCCAGCAGTAATATATACAGGCGAACTAGCACAGATACGCAGTATTTT
CDR3aa: CASSNIYRRTSTDTQYF
abundance: -
d_gene: -
v_gene: TRBV11-2
j_gene: TRBJ2-3

CDR3nt: TGTGCCAGCAGGAGGCCAGGGGATGACACTGAAGCTTTCTTT
CDR3aa: CASRRPGDDTEAFF
abundance: -
d_gene: -
v_gene: TRBV6-5
j_gene: TRBJ1-1

CDR3nt: TGTGCCAGCAGTTACAATGACGAGCAGTACTTC
CDR3aa: CASSYNDEQYF
abundance: -
d_gene: -
v_gene: TRBV6-1
j_gene: TRBJ2-7

CDR3nt: TGTGCCAGCAGCGGGGGACGGGAGGTAAGTAGTGCTTTCTTT
CDR3aa: CASSGGREVSSAFF
abundance: -
d_gene: -
v_gene: TRBV5-5
j_gene: TRBJ1-1

CDR3nt: TGTGCCAGCAGCGTTGTACTAGCGGTAGCCTACGAGCAGTACTTC
CDR3aa: CASSVVLAVAYEQYF
abundance: -
d_gene: TRBD2
v_gene: TRBV5-5
j_gene: TRBJ2-7

CDR3nt: TGTGCCAGCAGGGGCGGGGGAGGAGGTGAGCAGTTCTTC
CDR3aa: CASRGGGGGEQFF
abundance: -
d_gene: TRBD2
v_gene: TRBV6-5
j_gene: TRBJ2-1

CDR3nt: TGTGCCAGCAGCTTCCGGGGCACAGATACGCAGTATTTT
CDR3aa: CASSFRGTDTQYF
abundance: -
d_gene: -
v_gene: TRBV5-5
j_gene: TRBJ2-3